This TCR beta chain was retrieved from a study of identical twins. MiXCR, run by TCRdb on the 5' RACE reads, gives a single entry per CDR3 protein. Among a few hundred thousand distinct CDR3 sequences, 9.5% were seen once, and the ten largest hold approximately 6.5%. The length of the CDR3 is 15 residues. The V gene's germline CDR1 is SGHVS and CDR2 FNYEAQ. V lost 5 bases to trimming and J lost 0 bases, with 11 bases between them. The same data also contributed to another study, on yellow fever vaccine responses in identical twins.

The rearrangement links TRBV7-6 to TRBJ2-1; the D gene is possibly TRBD2 (5 bases). The sequence came from a woman aged 18-35 years in good health. Sequencing was performed on CD8+ T cells sorted from blood. For the CDR3, the DNA is TGTGCCAGCAGCCAAGCGGCAATCTCCTACAATGAGCAGTTCTTC. Translating it yields CASSQAAISYNEQFF.